A selection of T cell receptor beta chains follows, all from one sample in a study of blood T cell repertoires in COVID-19. Produced via immunoSEQ multiplex PCR; TCRdb's table is partial and in-frame only. The sample holds fewer than 350,000 clones, more than 75% seen once. Sequencing was carried out using PBMCs or T cells enriched from blood (not recorded which). The receptors were gathered from a woman aged 40 to 50 with acute COVID-19. Both conserved end residues are part of each CDR3. D genes are given only for firm matches. Rows give clone size only sometimes, using once, few, many, or a class for an expanded clone.

D	V	J	size	CDR3	DNA
.	TRBV28	TRBJ2-7	.	CAITRGRGYEQYF	TGTGCCATCACAAGGGGCAGGGGCTACGAGCAGTACTTC
.	TRBV7-2	TRBJ2-7	once	CASSFGQGRFDEQYF	TGTGCCAGCAGCTTCGGCCAGGGTCGATTCGACGAGCAGTACTTC
TRBD1	TRBV6-5	TRBJ1-1	.	CASSYPTGGGTEAFF	TGTGCCAGCAGTTACCCCACAGGGGGCGGGACTGAAGCTTTCTTT
.	TRBV3-1/TRBV3-2	TRBJ1-3	.	CASSQGAGNTIYF	TGTGCCAGCAGCCAAGGGGCCGGAAACACCATATATTTT
.	TRBV18	TRBJ1-2	.	CASSPGDTRGYTF	TGTGCCAGCTCACCTGGGGACACAAGGGGCTACACCTTC
.	TRBV21-1	TRBJ2-7	.	CASSRPPVRSYEQYF	TGTGCCAGCAGCAGACCCCCAGTCCGGAGTTACGAGCAGTACTTC
TRBD1	TRBV6-5	TRBJ1-5	.	CASRRDRGDNQPQHF	TGTGCCAGCAGACGAGACAGGGGGGACAATCAGCCCCAGCATTTT
.	TRBV7-2	TRBJ1-5	.	CASSLPGDNQPQHF	TGTGCCAGCAGCTTACCAGGCGACAATCAGCCCCAGCATTTT
.	TRBV3-1/TRBV3-2	TRBJ1-2	.	CASSHSLTGSNYGYTF	TGTGCCAGCAGCCACTCCTTAACAGGTTCAAACTATGGCTACACCTTC
.	TRBV12-3/TRBV12-4	TRBJ1-1	.	CASNQGPNTEAFF	TGTGCCAGCAACCAGGGGCCCAACACTGAAGCTTTCTTT
TRBD2	TRBV4-3	TRBJ2-5	.	CASSLTGTSGQETQYF	TGCGCCAGCAGCCTCACCGGGACTAGCGGGCAAGAGACCCAGTACTTC
.	TRBV10-3	TRBJ2-5	.	CAISPGQGRGGETQYF	TGTGCCATCAGTCCGGGACAGGGCCGGGGGGGAGAGACCCAGTACTTC
TRBD1	TRBV6-5	TRBJ2-5	.	CASSQGARGQETQYF	TGTGCCAGCAGTCAGGGGGCCAGAGGGCAAGAGACCCAGTACTTC
.	TRBV15	TRBJ2-7	once	CATSKGGSSYEQYF	TGTGCCACTTCGAAGGGGGGGAGCTCCTACGAGCAGTACTTC
.	TRBV3-1/TRBV3-2	TRBJ1-2	.	CASSQGGTGIDGYTF	TGTGCCAGCAGCCAAGGGGGGACTGGCATTGATGGCTACACCTTC
TRBD1	TRBV2	TRBJ1-2	.	CASSDWDRAMSYTF	TGTGCCAGCAGTGACTGGGACAGGGCAATGAGCTACACCTTC
.	TRBV19	TRBJ1-4	few	CASSPNTAGMTNEKLFF	TGTGCCAGTAGTCCAAATACCGCAGGGATGACTAATGAAAAACTGTTTTTT
TRBD2	TRBV7-3	TRBJ2-1	once	CASSLSSTSGTYNEQFF	TGTGCCAGCAGCTTAAGCTCCACTAGCGGGACCTACAATGAGCAGTTCTTC
.	TRBV12-3/TRBV12-4	TRBJ1-5	.	CASSEEYQPQHF	TGTGCCAGCAGTGAGGAGTATCAGCCCCAGCATTTT
.	TRBV7-2	TRBJ2-1	.	CASSVGKRAYEQFF	TGTGCCAGCAGCGTAGGAAAGAGGGCGTATGAGCAGTTCTTC
TRBD2	TRBV25-1	TRBJ2-3	.	CASSTPGLSTDTQYF	TGTGCCAGCAGTACACCGGGACTATCCACAGATACGCAGTATTTT
.	TRBV4-3	TRBJ2-2	.	CASSQAERNTGELFF	TGCGCCAGCAGCCAAGCGGAGAGGAACACCGGGGAGCTGTTTTTT
TRBD1	TRBV18	TRBJ1-4	.	CASSPQRDRGLREKLFF	TGTGCCAGCTCGCCACAACGGGACAGGGGTCTTCGTGAAAAACTGTTTTTT
TRBD2	TRBV4-3	TRBJ2-7	.	CASSHRLAGTYEQYF	TGCGCCAGCAGCCATCGGCTAGCGGGAACCTACGAGCAGTACTTC
TRBD2	TRBV9	TRBJ2-7	.	CASSILAGGAYEQYF	TGTGCCAGCAGCATCCTAGCGGGTGGGGCATACGAGCAGTACTTC
TRBD1	TRBV5-1	TRBJ1-6	.	CASSLARTGTENSPLHF	TGCGCCAGCAGCTTGGCACGTACCGGGACAGAAAATTCACCCCTCCACTTT
TRBD2	TRBV4-2	TRBJ2-1	.	CASSQGLVGAGVSNEQFF	TGTGCCAGCAGCCAAGGCCTCGTGGGAGCGGGAGTTAGCAATGAGCAGTTCTTC
.	TRBV12-3/TRBV12-4	TRBJ2-7	.	CASSSSGYYEQYF	TGTGCCAGCAGTTCGAGCGGTTACTACGAGCAGTACTTC
TRBD2	TRBV9	TRBJ2-3	.	CASSVGTSGGNTDTQYF	TGTGCCAGCAGCGTAGGGACTAGCGGGGGCAACACAGATACGCAGTATTTT
TRBD1	TRBV11-2	TRBJ1-1	.	CASSQMQGAWVEAFF	TGTGCCAGCAGCCAAATGCAGGGGGCTTGGGTTGAAGCTTTCTTT
TRBD1	TRBV28	TRBJ1-6	.	CASSLPGTDYSPLHF	TGTGCCAGCAGTCTACCCGGGACAGACTATTCACCCCTCCACTTT
.	TRBV5-5	TRBJ2-7	once	CASSHISGGISYEQYF	TGTGCCAGCAGCCACATATCAGGGGGGATATCCTACGAGCAGTACTTC
.	TRBV5-4	TRBJ2-3	.	CASSPPVRADTQYF	TGTGCCAGCAGCCCCCCCGTCCGGGCAGATACGCAGTATTTT
TRBD1	TRBV24-1	TRBJ2-5	.	CATSDLGTGRETQYF	TGTGCCACCAGTGATTTGGGGACAGGGAGGGAGACCCAGTACTTC
TRBD2	TRBV7-2	TRBJ2-3	once	CASSLAGAYTDTQYF	TGTGCCAGCAGCCTAGCGGGGGCCTACACAGATACGCAGTATTTT
TRBD2	TRBV5-4	TRBJ2-5	.	CASGRGSGGKQETQYF	TGTGCCAGCGGGCGGGGTAGCGGGGGTAAACAAGAGACCCAGTACTTC
TRBD1	TRBV11-3	TRBJ2-5	.	CASSRGQGQETQYF	TGTGCCAGCAGCCGGGGACAGGGCCAAGAGACCCAGTACTTC
.	TRBV7-9	TRBJ2-1	.	CASSLDSPEQFF	TGTGCCAGCAGCTTAGACAGTCCTGAGCAGTTCTTC
TRBD2	TRBV11-3	TRBJ2-3	.	CASSPGGGGGGTQYF	TGTGCCAGCAGCCCGGGGGGGGGCGGAGGTGGTACGCAGTATTTT
.	TRBV7-6	TRBJ1-4	.	CASSLGTLTTNEKLFF	TGTGCCAGCAGCTTAGGGACACTGACAACTAATGAAAAACTGTTTTTT
.	TRBV3-1/TRBV3-2	TRBJ1-1	.	CASSPASGQNTEAFF	TGTGCCAGCAGCCCGGCCTCGGGACAGAACACTGAAGCTTTCTTT
TRBD2	TRBV6-5	TRBJ2-3	once	CASSSRGGATDTQYF	TGTGCCAGCAGTTCTCGCGGGGGGGCCACAGATACGCAGTATTTT